A single sample is the source of the 15 T cell receptor beta chains below, sequenced in a study of T cells expressing NK-cell markers. TCRdb re-called the 5' RACE reads and gives one entry per CDR3 protein, without DNA. There are hundreds of thousands of distinct CDR3 sequences in the sample, with 5% to 5.5% held by the top ten. Material for sequencing was blood T cells: a sorted CD56 or NKG2C T cell subset, CD4+ or CD8+ T cells, or bulk PBMC T cells (not recorded which). The receptor source for this set is a man aged 18 to 69 in good health.

This chain uses TRBV18 with TRBJ1-1; TCRdb's D call, TRBD1, is unchecked because there is no DNA. The CDR3 loop spans 19 amino acids. Germline CDR1 reads KGHSH; CDR2 reads LQKENI. CDR3 sequence reads: CASSRQPGQGFQLDTEAFF.

The rearrangement joins TRBV2 to TRBJ2-1; the D call from TCRdb, TRBD1, cannot be confirmed without DNA. This CDR3 is built from 15 residues. Germline loops: CDR1 SNHLY, CDR2 FYNNEI. The CDR3 is CASASGDKVDNEQFF.

The V call is TRBV27, the J call TRBJ2-2. Germline CDR1 MNHEY, CDR2 SMNVEV (reference sequence). The CDR3 runs 14 residues. The chain's CDR3 is CASSSQSYTGELFF.

This chain joins TRBV20-1 and TRBJ2-1; TCRdb picks TRBD1, but there is no DNA to check that call. The length of the CDR3 is 13 residues. Germline-derived CDR1 and CDR2 are DFQATT and SNEGSKA (reference sequence). The CDR3 region is CSAPGTAGSEQFF.

The rearrangement joins TRBV9 to TRBJ1-4; TCRdb returns TRBD1, unconfirmable since there is no DNA. Germline values: CDR1 SGDLS, CDR2 YYNGEE. The CDR3 runs 15 residues. Here the CDR3 reads CASSVKDRVNEKLFF.

V gene TRBV10-3 combines with J gene TRBJ1-1. The CDR3 extends over 14 amino acids. Germline loops: CDR1 ENHRY, CDR2 SYGVKD. The CDR3 reads CAISGGFRKTEAFF.

The chain couples TRBV6-4 to TRBJ2-5; with no DNA, the TCRdb D assignment of TRBD1 cannot be verified. The CDR3 length is 14 residues. The germline V gene encodes CDR1 MRHNA and CDR2 SNTAGT. The CDR3 loop is CASSEASGRETQYF.

The rearrangement joins TRBV18 to TRBJ2-7; as DNA is missing, the TRBD2 call by TCRdb cannot be tested. The germline CDR1 and CDR2 sequences are KGHSH and LQKENI. This CDR3 spans 15 amino acids. The CDR3 protein is CASSLASRGGYEQYF.

The rearrangement uses TRBV20-1 and TRBJ1-5; TCRdb indicates TRBD1, and absent DNA this call remains unverified. The CDR3 has 15 residues. Germline-derived CDR1 and CDR2 are DFQATT and SNEGSKA (reference sequence). The CDR3 here is CSAPKGQGWGQPQHF.

CDR3 amino acids: CASSWDYQDNEQFF. The rearrangement links TRBV7-9 to TRBJ2-1; the D gene TCRdb calls, TRBD2, cannot be checked with no DNA. The CDR3 consists of 14 residues. Germline CDR1 SEHNR, CDR2 FQNEAQ (reference sequence).

The rearrangement uses TRBV5-1 and TRBJ2-3; TCRdb picks TRBD1, but there is no DNA to check that call. The CDR3 loop spans 15 amino acids. From germline, CDR1 is SGHRS and CDR2 YFSETQ. CDR3 in amino acids: CASSATGLGGDTQYF.

This chain links TRBV7-3 with TRBJ2-3; no DNA is available, so the TRBD1 call from TCRdb remains unchecked. Per the germline V gene, CDR1 is SGHTA and CDR2 is FQGTGA. The CDR3 is 15 amino acids. CDR3: CASSIDRGISYTQYF.

The rearrangement uses TRBV28 and TRBJ2-5; absent DNA, TCRdb's TRBD1 call cannot be checked. This CDR3 has 16 amino acids. Germline values: CDR1 MDHEN, CDR2 SYDVKM. CDR3 in amino acids: CASTSGGTGGRKTQYF. The full variable domain, in which reference TRBV28 and TRBJ2-5 provide the parts outside the CDR3, is DVKVTQSSRYLVKRTGEKVFLECVQDMDHENMFWYRQDPGLGLRLIYFSYDVKMKEKGDIPEGYSVSREKKERFSLILESASTNQTSMYLCASTSGGTGGRKTQYFGPGTRLLVL.

This sequence joins TRBV7-9 and TRBJ2-3. The CDR3 runs to 16 residues. In germline, CDR1 is SEHNR, CDR2 FQNEAQ (reference sequence). CDR3: CASSLGRSAVTDTQYF. Full variable domain (rest looked up from reference TRBV7-9 and TRBJ2-3): DTGVSQNPRHKITKRGQNVTFRCDPISEHNRLYWYRQTLGQGPEFLTYFQNEAQLEKSRLLSDRFSAERPKGSFSTLEIQRTEQGDSAMYLCASSLGRSAVTDTQYFGPGTRLTVL.

This chain connects TRBV2 to TRBJ1-4. This CDR3 has 13 residues. From germline, CDR1 is SNHLY and CDR2 FYNNEI. This chain's CDR3 is CASSDLENEKLFF. The full variable domain, rest sourced from reference TRBV2 and TRBJ1-4, is EPEVTQTPSHQVTQMGQEVILRCVPISNHLYFYWYRQILGQKVEFLVSFYNNEISEKSEIFDDQFSVERPDGSNFTLKIRSTKLEDSAMYFCASSDLENEKLFFGSGTQLSVL.